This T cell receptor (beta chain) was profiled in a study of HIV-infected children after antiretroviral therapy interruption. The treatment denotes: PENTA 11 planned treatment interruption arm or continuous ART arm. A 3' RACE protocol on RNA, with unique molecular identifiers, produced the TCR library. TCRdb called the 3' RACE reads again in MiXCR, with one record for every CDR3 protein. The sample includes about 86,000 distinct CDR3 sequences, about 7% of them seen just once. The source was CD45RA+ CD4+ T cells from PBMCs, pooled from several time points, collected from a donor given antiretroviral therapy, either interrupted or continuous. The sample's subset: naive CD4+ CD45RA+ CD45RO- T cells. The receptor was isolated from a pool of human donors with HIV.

The CDR3 spells CASLYGGLTNTGELFF. The CDR3 DNA reads TGTGCCAGTCTTTATGGGGGGCTGACTAACACCGGGGAGCTGTTTTTT. V gene TRBV12-3 or TRBV12-4 combines with J gene TRBJ2-2; D tentatively fits TRBD1 or TRBD2 (6 bases each). The CDR3 totals 16 residues. Trimming left V 9 bases short and J 2 bases short, with 19 bases between.